By proportion, the clone carrying this T cell receptor beta chain is medium-sized. The junction departs from the called germline gene at one end, perhaps through a read error. The data are from a study of naive and memory T cell subsets. Ligated cDNA underwent four rounds of PCR with nested alpha and beta constant region primers and SP2. Each CDR3 protein is one row after TCRdb ran MiXCR on the UMI-ligation and nested PCR reads. The table shows about 25,000 distinct CDR3 sequences, with under 6.5% occurring only once. The germline gives CDR1 SSHAT, CDR2 FNYEAQ (reference sequence). The CDR3 spans 13 residues. TCR cDNA received a 3' ligated oligonucleotide that carried a UMI.

The source of this sequence is an adult in good health. The sequenced material came from blood. This sequence joins TRBV7-7 and TRBJ2-5, with D possibly matching TRBD2 (7 bases). The CDR3 DNA reads TGTGCTAGCAGGAGGGGGGGAGAAGAGACCCAGTACTTC. Translated, it gives CASRRGGEETQYF.